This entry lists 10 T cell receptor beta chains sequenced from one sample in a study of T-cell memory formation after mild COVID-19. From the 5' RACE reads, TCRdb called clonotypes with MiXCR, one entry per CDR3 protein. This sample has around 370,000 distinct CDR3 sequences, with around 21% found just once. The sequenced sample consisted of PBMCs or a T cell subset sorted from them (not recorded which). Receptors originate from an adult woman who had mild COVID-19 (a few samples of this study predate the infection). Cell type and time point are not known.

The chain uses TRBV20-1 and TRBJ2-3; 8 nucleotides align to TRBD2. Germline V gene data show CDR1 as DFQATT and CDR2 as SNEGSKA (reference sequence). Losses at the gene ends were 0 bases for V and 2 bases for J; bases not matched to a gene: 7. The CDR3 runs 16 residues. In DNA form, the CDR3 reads TGCAGTGCTAGAGATTCCCGGGGGGGATTCACAGATACGCAGTATTTT. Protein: CSARDSRGGFTDTQYF.

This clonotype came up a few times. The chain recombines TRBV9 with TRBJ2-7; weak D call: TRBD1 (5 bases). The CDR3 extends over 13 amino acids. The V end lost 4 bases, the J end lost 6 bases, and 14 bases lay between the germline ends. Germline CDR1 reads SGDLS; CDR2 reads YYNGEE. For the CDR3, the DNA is TGTGCCAGCAGCCCGGCTCTTGGGGCCGAGCAGTACTTC. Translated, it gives CASSPALGAEQYF.

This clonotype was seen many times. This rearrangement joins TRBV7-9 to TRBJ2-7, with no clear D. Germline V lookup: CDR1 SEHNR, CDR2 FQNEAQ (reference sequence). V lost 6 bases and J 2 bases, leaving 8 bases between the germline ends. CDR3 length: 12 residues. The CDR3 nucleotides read TGTGCCAGCAGTCCTGACACCTACGAGCAGTACTTC. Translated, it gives CASSPDTYEQYF.

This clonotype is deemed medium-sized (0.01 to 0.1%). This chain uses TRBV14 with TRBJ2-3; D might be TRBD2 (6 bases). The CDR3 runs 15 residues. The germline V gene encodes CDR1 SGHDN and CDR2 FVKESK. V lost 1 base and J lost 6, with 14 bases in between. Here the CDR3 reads CASSQAGEWGDTQYF. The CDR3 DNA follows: TGTGCCAGCAGCCAAGCGGGGGAGTGGGGTGATACGCAGTATTTT. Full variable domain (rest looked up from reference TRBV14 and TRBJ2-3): EAGVTQFPSHSVIEKGQTVTLRCDPISGHDNLYWYRRVMGKEIKFLLHFVKESKQDESGMPNNRFLAERTGGTYSTLKVQPAELEDSGVYFCASSQAGEWGDTQYFGPGTRLTVL.

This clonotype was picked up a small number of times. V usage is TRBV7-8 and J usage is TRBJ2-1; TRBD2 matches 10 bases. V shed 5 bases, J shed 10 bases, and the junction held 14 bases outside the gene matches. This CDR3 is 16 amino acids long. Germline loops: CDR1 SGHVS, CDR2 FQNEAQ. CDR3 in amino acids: CASSDPGQRTSGEQFF. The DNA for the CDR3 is TGTGCCAGCAGCGATCCGGGACAGCGGACTAGCGGCGAGCAGTTCTTC. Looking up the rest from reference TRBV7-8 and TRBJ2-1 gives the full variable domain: GAGVSQSPRYKVAKRGQDVALRCDPISGHVSLFWYQQALGQGPEFLTYFQNEAQLDKSGLPSDRFFAERPEGSVSTLKIQRTQQEDSAVYLCASSDPGQRTSGEQFFGPGTRLTVL.

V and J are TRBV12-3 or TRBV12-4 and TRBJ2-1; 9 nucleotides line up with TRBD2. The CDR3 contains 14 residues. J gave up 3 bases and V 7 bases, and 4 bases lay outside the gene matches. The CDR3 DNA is TGTGCCAGCACGGCTAGCGGGGACTACAATGAGCAGTTCTTC. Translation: CASTASGDYNEQFF.

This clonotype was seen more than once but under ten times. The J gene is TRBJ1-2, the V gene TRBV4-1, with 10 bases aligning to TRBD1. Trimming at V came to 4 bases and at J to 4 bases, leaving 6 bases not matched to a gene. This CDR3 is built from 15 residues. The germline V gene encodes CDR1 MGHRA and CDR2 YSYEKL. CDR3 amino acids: CASSPGQGGFYGYTF. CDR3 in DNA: TGCGCCAGCAGCCCCGGACAGGGGGGATTCTATGGCTACACCTTC.

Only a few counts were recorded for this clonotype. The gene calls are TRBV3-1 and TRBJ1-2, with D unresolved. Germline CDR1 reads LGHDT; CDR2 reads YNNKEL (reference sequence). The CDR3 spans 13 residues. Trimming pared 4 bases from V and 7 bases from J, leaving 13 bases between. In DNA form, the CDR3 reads TGTGCCAGCAGCCTCCAGCTGGCTTCTGGCTACACCTTC. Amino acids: CASSLQLASGYTF.

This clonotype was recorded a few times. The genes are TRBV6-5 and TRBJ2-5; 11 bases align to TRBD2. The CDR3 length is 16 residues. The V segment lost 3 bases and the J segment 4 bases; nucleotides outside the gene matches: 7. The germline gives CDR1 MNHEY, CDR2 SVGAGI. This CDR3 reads CASSYGIAGGLETQYF. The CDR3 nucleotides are TGTGCCAGCAGTTATGGCATAGCGGGAGGGCTAGAGACCCAGTACTTC.

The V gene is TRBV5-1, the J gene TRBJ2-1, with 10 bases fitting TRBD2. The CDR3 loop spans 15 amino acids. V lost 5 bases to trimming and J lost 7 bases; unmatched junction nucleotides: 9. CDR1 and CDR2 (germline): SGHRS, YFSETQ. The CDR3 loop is CASRSTGTSVNEQFF. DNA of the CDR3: TGCGCCAGCAGGTCGACCGGGACTAGCGTTAATGAGCAGTTCTTC.